This T cell receptor (beta chain) was observed in a study of cytomegalovirus exposure and HLA in healthy donors. Both 60 Vbeta primers and 13 Jbeta primers went into the PCR. Method: immunoSEQ multiplex PCR; TCRdb's copy keeps in-frame clones and lacks some. The data show some 200,000 clones, with over 65% seen just once and 0.098% held by the top ten. The CDR3 is 16 residues long. Trimming stripped 1 base from V and 0 bases from J, with 13 bases between. Germline V lookup: CDR1 SGHTA, CDR2 FQGNSA. A word on this clone: Its specificity is unknown.

Study-wide findings and caveats: Earlier analysis found most TCR beta V segments productive about 90% or about 30% of the time. The study put some 150 TCR beta chains on its list as cytomegalovirus-associated.

The chain is built from TRBV7-2 and TRBJ2-7, with D possibly TRBD1 on 6 matching bases. The sequenced material came from PBMCs. The clonotype originates from a boy aged 2 to 10 in good health and CMV-seronegative. In nucleotides, the CDR3 is TGTGCCAGCAGCTTAGGCCCGACAGGTACCTCCTACGAGCAGTACTTC. Translation: CASSLGPTGTSYEQYF.